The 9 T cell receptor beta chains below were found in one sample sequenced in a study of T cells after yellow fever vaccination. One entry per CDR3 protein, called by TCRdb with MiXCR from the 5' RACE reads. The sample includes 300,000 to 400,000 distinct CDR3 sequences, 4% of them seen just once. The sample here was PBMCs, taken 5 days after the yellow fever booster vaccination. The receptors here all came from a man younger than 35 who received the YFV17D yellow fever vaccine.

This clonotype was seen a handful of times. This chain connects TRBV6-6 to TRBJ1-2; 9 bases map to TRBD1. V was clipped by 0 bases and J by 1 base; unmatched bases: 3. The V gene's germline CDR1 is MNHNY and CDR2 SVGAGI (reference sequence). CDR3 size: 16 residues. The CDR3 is CASSYSDRGSNYGYTF. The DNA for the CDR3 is TGTGCCAGCAGTTACTCCGACAGGGGGAGTAACTATGGCTACACCTTC.

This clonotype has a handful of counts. CDR3 protein: CASSPGNRIGDTQYF. CDR3 sequence (DNA): TGTGCCAGCTCACCCGGTAACAGGATAGGAGATACGCAGTATTTT. The rearrangement links TRBV18 to TRBJ2-3, with D maybe TRBD1 (5 bases). Trimming removed 3 bases from V and 5 bases from J, with 15 bases in between. In germline, CDR1 is KGHSH, CDR2 LQKENI. The CDR3 length is 15 residues.

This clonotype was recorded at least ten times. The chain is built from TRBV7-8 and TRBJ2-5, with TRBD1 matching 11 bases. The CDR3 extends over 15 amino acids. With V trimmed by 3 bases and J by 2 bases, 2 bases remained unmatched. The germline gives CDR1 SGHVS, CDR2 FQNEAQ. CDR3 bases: TGTGCCAGCAGCTTGCGGGACAGGGGGCAAGAGACCCAGTACTTC. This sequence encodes CASSLRDRGQETQYF.

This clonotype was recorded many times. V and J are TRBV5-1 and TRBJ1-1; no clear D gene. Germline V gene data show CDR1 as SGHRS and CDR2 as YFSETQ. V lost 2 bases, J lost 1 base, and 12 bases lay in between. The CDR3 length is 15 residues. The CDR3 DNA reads TGCGCCAGCAGCTTTTCGGGGTTTTCGAACACTGAAGCTTTCTTT. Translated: CASSFSGFSNTEAFF.

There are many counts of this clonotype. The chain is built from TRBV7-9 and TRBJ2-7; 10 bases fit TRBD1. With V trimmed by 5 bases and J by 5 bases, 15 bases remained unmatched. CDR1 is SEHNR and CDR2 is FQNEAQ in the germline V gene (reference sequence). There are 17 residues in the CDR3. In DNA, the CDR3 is TGTGCCAGCAGCGCCGGGACAGGGGCCCCTCTGGCCCACGAGCAGTACTTC. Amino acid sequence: CASSAGTGAPLAHEQYF. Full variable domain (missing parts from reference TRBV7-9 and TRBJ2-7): DTGVSQNPRHKITKRGQNVTFRCDPISEHNRLYWYRQTLGQGPEFLTYFQNEAQLEKSRLLSDRFSAERPKGSFSTLEIQRTEQGDSAMYLCASSAGTGAPLAHEQYFGPGTRLTVT.

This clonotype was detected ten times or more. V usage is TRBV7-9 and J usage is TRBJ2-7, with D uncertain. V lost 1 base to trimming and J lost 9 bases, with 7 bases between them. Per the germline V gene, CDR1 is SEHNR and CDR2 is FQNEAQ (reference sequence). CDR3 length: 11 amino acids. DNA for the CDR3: TGTGCCAGCAGCTTAGTTGAGTGGCAGTACTTC. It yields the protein CASSLVEWQYF.

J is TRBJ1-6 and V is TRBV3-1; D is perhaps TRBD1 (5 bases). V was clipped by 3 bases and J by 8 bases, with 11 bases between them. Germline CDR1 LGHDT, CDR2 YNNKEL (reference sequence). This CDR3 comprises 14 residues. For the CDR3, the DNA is TGTGCCAGCAGCCAGAGGGGTGGCGATTCACCCCTCCACTTT. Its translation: CASSQRGGDSPLHF.

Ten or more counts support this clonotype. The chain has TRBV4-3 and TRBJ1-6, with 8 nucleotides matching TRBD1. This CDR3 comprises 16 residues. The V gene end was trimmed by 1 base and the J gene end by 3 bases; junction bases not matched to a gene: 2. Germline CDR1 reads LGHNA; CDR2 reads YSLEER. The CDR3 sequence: CASSQGTGNYNSPLHF. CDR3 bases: TGCGCCAGCAGCCAAGGGACAGGGAACTATAATTCACCCCTCCACTTT.

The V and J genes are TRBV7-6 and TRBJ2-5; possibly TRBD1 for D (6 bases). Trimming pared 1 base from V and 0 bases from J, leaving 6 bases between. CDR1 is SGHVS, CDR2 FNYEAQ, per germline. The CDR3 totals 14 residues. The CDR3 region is CASSLGDNQETQYF. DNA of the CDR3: TGTGCCAGCAGCTTAGGGGACAACCAAGAGACCCAGTACTTC.